This entry concerns a single T cell receptor beta chain. Its specific antigen is unknown. The input lacks base qualities; no much larger clone sits a single base away. The data belong to a study of blood T cell repertoires in COVID-19 (dated by TCRdb to the early 2020s). For the study in its entirety: Samples from collaborators originated in the United States, Italy and Spain and spanned both the acute and convalescent phases of COVID-19. The prospective study material was composed of cDNA or gDNA derived from T cells, B-cell-depleted T cells, or PBMCs. Deeply sampled blood TCRbeta repertoires from subjects exposed to, actively infected with, or recovered from COVID-19 were included in the dataset. The repertoires were released in a freely available public database meant as a resource for research on the immune response to SARS-CoV-2. Samples came from the ongoing ImmuneRACE study (first 160 participants) plus 1,254 subjects from 6 global collaborators. Nearly every sample came with metadata listing a de-identified subject ID, COVID-19 status, age in years and sex. HLA class I and class II types, where available, came from metadata supplied by the sample provider rather than from assay-based typing.

Participants in the prospective study were aged about 18 to 95 years, lived in some 24 United States geographic areas, and enrolled through a virtual design. In the prospective study, cohorts were assigned on the basis of participant-reported clinical history obtained from a screening survey and a study questionnaire. ImmuneRACE Cohort 3 recovered participants were defined by two consecutive negative NP/OP PCR tests, healthcare professional clearance, or symptom resolution. Mobile phlebotomists in the prospective study collected whole blood, serum and a nasopharyngeal or oropharyngeal swab from every participant. Participants in the prospective study had the option to provide additional blood draws and questionnaires over a 2-month period. Before DNA extraction, prospective study blood samples were shipped either frozen or at room temperature. Relative to germline, V is 6 bases shorter and J is 10 bases shorter, with 15 bases between their ends. Spanning cysteine to phenylalanine, the CDR3 consists of 13 amino acids. Solely the CDR3 DNA is kept, with 39 bases framed from the first base.

TCRbeta CDR3 regions were amplified from genomic DNA by means of the immunoSEQ Assay, a bias-controlled multiplex PCR. In the paper's pipeline: Nucleated cell counts per sample were estimated from amplification of reference gene primers within the assay. Sequence reads were collapsed and filtered to measure the absolute abundance of every unique TCRbeta CDR3 rearrangement. For each sample, productive Simpson clonality was calculated as the square root of Simpson's diversity index over productive rearrangements. Not all clones reach the TCRdb copy of this immuneACCESS table, which keeps in-frame sequences only. Checked studies attribute under half of the gap to unresolved V genes and leave the rest unexplained. D and trimming come from the DNA, and the V and J calls and clone size come from that table. The table for this sample lists hundreds of thousands of clones; about nine tenths of them were counted only once. The ten largest clones take up around 9% of the sample.

General study outcomes and caveats: How much clinical and demographic metadata was included differed by source and by participant, and the metadata was provided uncurated.

Input material: PBMCs or T cells enriched from blood (not recorded which). Recombination joined TRBV12-3 or TRBV12-4 with TRBJ1-4, with TRBD1 tentatively as D gene (6 bases match). The sequence was collected from a woman aged 18-29 years who had recovered from COVID-19. The CDR3 sequence is CASSPDRIGKLFF. Read as DNA, the sequence is TGTGCCAGCAGCCCGGACAGAATAGGAAAACTGTTTTTT.